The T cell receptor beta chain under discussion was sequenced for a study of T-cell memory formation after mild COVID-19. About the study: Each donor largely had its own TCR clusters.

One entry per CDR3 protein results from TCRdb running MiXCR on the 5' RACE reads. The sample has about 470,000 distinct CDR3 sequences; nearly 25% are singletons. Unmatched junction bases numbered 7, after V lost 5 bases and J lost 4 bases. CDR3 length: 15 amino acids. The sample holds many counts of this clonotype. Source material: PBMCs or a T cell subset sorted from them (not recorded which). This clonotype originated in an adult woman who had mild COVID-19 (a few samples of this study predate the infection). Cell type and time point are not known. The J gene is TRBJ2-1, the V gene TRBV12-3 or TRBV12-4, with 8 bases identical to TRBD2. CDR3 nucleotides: TGTGCCAGCAGTGCCAGCGGGGGCGCTTACAATGAGCAGTTCTTC. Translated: CASSASGGAYNEQFF.